Following are 11 T cell receptor beta chains from one sample sequenced in a study (dated by TCRdb to the mid-2010s). Libraries were built with 5' RACE. Sequencing was carried out with an Illumina MiSeq. Clones were called with MiXCR by TCRdb after fastp trimmed the public reads at Q25, and only in-frame beta chains were retained. Records with the same CDR3 protein are collapsed into one entry carrying the most frequent genes and DNA. The sample yields about 5,400 distinct CDR3 sequences; 52% were counted once. Together, the top ten hold over 3.5% of the sample. The sequenced material came from memory CD4+ T cells sorted from blood. The sample's cell subset or site label, in plain terms: memory CD4+ T cells, CD4+CD45RO+CD25-. The source of these receptors is a female donor with breast cancer.

The V gene is TRBV15, the J gene TRBJ1-1, with D unresolved. V lost 8 bases and J lost 3, with 10 bases in between. This CDR3 spans 12 amino acids. Per the germline V gene, CDR1 is LNHNV and CDR2 is YYDKDF (reference sequence). CDR3 amino acids: CATAQGYTEAFF. As DNA, the CDR3 is TGTGCCACCGCCCAAGGGTACACTGAAGCTTTCTTT.

The sample holds a few counts of this clonotype. V is TRBV20-1 and J is TRBJ2-5, with TRBD2 matching over 9 bases. Germline V lookup: CDR1 DFQATT, CDR2 SNEGSKA (reference sequence). CDR3 length: 15 amino acids. V was clipped by 4 bases and J by 2 bases; unmatched bases: 8. CDR3 sequence: CSATRGGRVQETQYF. DNA of the CDR3: TGCAGTGCTACCCGAGGCGGGAGGGTACAAGAGACCCAGTACTTC.

This clonotype came up once. This chain uses TRBV20-1 with TRBJ2-1; 8 bases are shared with TRBD2. The CDR3 consists of 14 residues. Germline V lookup: CDR1 DFQATT, CDR2 SNEGSKA (reference sequence). The V segment lost 3 bases and the J segment 8 bases; nucleotides outside the gene matches: 9. DNA of the CDR3: TGCAGTGCTAGGCTAGCGGGTCCCTTCTATGAGCAGTTCTTC. Translated: CSARLAGPFYEQFF.

The chain recombines TRBV28 with TRBJ1-5; D is uncertain. V was shortened by 5 bases and J by 6 bases, with 11 bases between the two germline ends. The CDR3 contains 13 residues. Germline V gene data show CDR1 as MDHEN and CDR2 as SYDVKM. The CDR3 nucleotides read TGTGCCAGCAGTCTCGGGGTTGGTCAGCCCCAGCATTTT. This encodes CASSLGVGQPQHF.

In this sample, this clonotype turned up once. The V call is TRBV12-3 or TRBV12-4, the J call TRBJ1-5, with 9 nucleotides matching TRBD1. The V segment lost 6 bases and the J segment 0 bases; nucleotides outside the gene matches: 9. The CDR3 consists of 17 residues. The DNA for the CDR3 is TGTGCCAGCAGCCCGGGACAGGGAGGGTATAGCAATCAGCCCCAGCATTTT. Translated: CASSPGQGGYSNQPQHF.

Only a few counts were recorded for this clonotype. The rearrangement uses TRBV7-3 and TRBJ1-5; the D is unclear. The CDR3 covers 10 residues. Germline assignment: CDR1 SGHTA and CDR2 FQGTGA. The V end was cut by 3 bases, the J end by 7 bases, with 1 base between. The CDR3 region has the DNA TGTGCCAGCAGCTTCCAGCCCCAGCATTTT. Its translation is CASSFQPQHF.

The chain is built from TRBV9 and TRBJ2-3, with 9 bases that match TRBD2. Unmatched junction bases numbered 0, after V lost 3 bases and J lost 1 base. Germline CDR1 is SGDLS and CDR2 is YYNGEE. This CDR3 region has 14 residues. CDR3 residues: CASSEREGTDTQYF. DNA for the CDR3: TGTGCCAGCAGCGAGCGGGAGGGCACAGATACGCAGTATTTT.

The genes are TRBV12-3 or TRBV12-4 and TRBJ2-6; D gene uncertain. V lost 0 bases to trimming and J lost 0 bases, with 6 bases between them. The CDR3 runs 16 residues. Here the CDR3 DNA reads TGTGCCAGCAGTTTAGCAGGCAACTCTGGGGCCAACGTCCTGACTTTC. Amino acids: CASSLAGNSGANVLTF.

This chain uses TRBV20-1 with TRBJ2-3, with D unclear. The germline V and J ends were trimmed by 2 bases and 0 bases, with 6 bases remaining between them. The V gene's germline CDR1 is DFQATT and CDR2 SNEGSKA (reference sequence). The CDR3 consists of 13 residues. Here the CDR3 DNA reads TGCAGTGCTAGAACGCCTAGCACAGATACGCAGTATTTT. It specifies CSARTPSTDTQYF.

By its share, this clonotype is large. The chain recombines TRBV7-2 with TRBJ1-1, with unresolved D. The CDR3 has 13 residues. The germline gives CDR1 SGHTA, CDR2 FQGNSA. The germline V and J ends were trimmed by 5 bases and 1 base, with 8 bases remaining between them. This CDR3 is CASSRDENTEAFF. The CDR3 DNA reads TGTGCCAGCAGCCGCGACGAGAACACTGAAGCTTTCTTT.

The chain uses TRBV11-3 and TRBJ2-3; TRBD2 agrees at 7 bases. J lost 3 bases, V lost 4 bases, and 10 bases had no gene match. CDR1 and CDR2 (germline): SGHNT, YENEEA. CDR3 length equals 16 residues. The CDR3 nucleotides are TGTGCCAGCAGCTATTCCGGGACTACTACGACAGATACGCAGTATTTT. It codes for CASSYSGTTTTDTQYF.